Listed below are T cell receptor beta chains from one sample, sequenced in a study of shared T cell receptors in the human thymus. TCRdb keeps only in-frame clones here, not all; method: immunoSEQ multiplex PCR. The sample has 650,000 to 950,000 clones, 70% to 90% seen once. These data are also associated with another study on human thymus T cells.

The sample was thymocytes. The receptors were sampled from a girl less than two years old with a congenital heart defect. Both conserved end residues are part of each CDR3. D genes are given only for firm matches. Expanded clones get a size class; other rows say once, few or many, or leave the size out.

CDR3nt | CDR3aa | d_gene | v_gene | abundance | j_gene
TGTGCCAGCAGCTTACGCGGGACAGTGGAACCCTACGAGCAGTACTTC | CASSLRGTVEPYEQYF | NA | TRBV7-2 | NA | TRBJ2-7
TGTGCCAGCAGCTTAGATAGGGGCGACAGGGGAAATTCACCCCTCCACTTT | CASSLDRGDRGNSPLHF | TRBD1 | TRBV11-2 | NA | TRBJ1-6
TGTGCCAGCTCACCACCTACAGGGGGAGATAATTCACCCCTCCACTTT | CASSPPTGGDNSPLHF | TRBD1 | TRBV18 | NA | TRBJ1-6
TGCGCCAGCAGTCTTTTCAGCCGAGGCACTGAAGCTTTCTTT | CASSLFSRGTEAFF | NA | TRBV5-1 | NA | TRBJ1-1
TGTGCCAGTAGTATAGATGGGGACAGTCCCCTATCCTCGTATAATTCACCCCTCCACTTT | CASSIDGDSPLSSYNSPLHF | TRBD1 | TRBV19 | NA | TRBJ1-6
TGTGCCAGTACCAAGCGGGGGGGCCTCCCCAATGAGCAGTTCTTC | CASTKRGGLPNEQFF | TRBD2 | TRBV19 | NA | TRBJ2-1
TGTGCCAGCAGCGTAGGGGACACCTATGGCTACACCTTC | CASSVGDTYGYTF | NA | TRBV9 | once | TRBJ1-2
TGCGCCAGCAGCCAAGGAATACGGGGGTTCTACGAGCAGTACTTC | CASSQGIRGFYEQYF | NA | TRBV4-1 | NA | TRBJ2-7
TGTGCCAGCAGTTACTGGGAGCGGGGGGGGAAAGATACGCAGTATTTT | CASSYWERGGKDTQYF | TRBD2 | TRBV6-6 | NA | TRBJ2-3
TGTGCCAGTACCCACGACAGGAATCTACCTGAGGGCTACACCTTC | CASTHDRNLPEGYTF | NA | TRBV19 | NA | TRBJ1-2
TGTGCCAGCAGCCCAGATCGTCCGAACACTGAAGCTTTCTTT | CASSPDRPNTEAFF | NA | TRBV11-2 | NA | TRBJ1-1
TGTGCCAGCAGTCCCCACGGACAGAACTACGAGCAGTACTTC | CASSPHGQNYEQYF | NA | TRBV28 | NA | TRBJ2-7
TGCGCCAGCAGCTTGTTCAGGGAGGAAGATACGCAGTATTTT | CASSLFREEDTQYF | NA | TRBV5-1 | few | TRBJ2-3
TGTGCCAGCAGCAAAGGGAAGACAGGGGTGTCCTGCGGCTGGCCCTACAATAGCAATCAGCCCCAGCATTTT | CASSKGKTGVSCGWPYNSNQPQHF | NA | TRBV21-1 | NA | TRBJ1-5
TGTGCCAGCAGCTCCCTAGCGGGGGGGCGGAATGAGCAGTTCTTC | CASSSLAGGRNEQFF | TRBD2 | TRBV7-7 | once | TRBJ2-1
TGTGCCAGCAGCTTAGAACAGGGGGGGCAAGAGACCCAGTACTTC | CASSLEQGGQETQYF | NA | TRBV7-9 | NA | TRBJ2-5
TGTGCCAGCAGCAAAAAGGGGCTAGACAGGGATACGCAGTATTTT | CASSKKGLDRDTQYF | NA | TRBV21-1 | few | TRBJ2-3
TGTGCCATCAGTGGGGGGGGGCAGGAGACCCAGTACTTC | CAISGGGQETQYF | NA | TRBV10-3 | once | TRBJ2-5
TGTGCCAGCAGTTATTTGAGAGACAGGGGACGCCAGCCCCAGCATTTT | CASSYLRDRGRQPQHF | TRBD1 | TRBV6-6 | NA | TRBJ1-5
TGTGCCAGCAGACCTGCTACAGGGTCGGTTCATGGGGCCAACGTCCTGACTTTC | CASRPATGSVHGANVLTF | NA | TRBV27 | NA | TRBJ2-6
TGTGCCAGCGCCCGGCGTTCGGGGAACAATGAGCAGTTCTTC | CASARRSGNNEQFF | NA | TRBV6-4 | NA | TRBJ2-1
TGTGCCAGCAGCGCCCAAGCAATTTCGAACACTGAAGCTTTCTTT | CASSAQAISNTEAFF | NA | TRBV4-2 | NA | TRBJ1-1
TGTGCCAGCGCCAAAATGGGGGCTTGGGGCTCTGGAAACACCATATATTTT | CASAKMGAWGSGNTIYF | NA | TRBV28 | NA | TRBJ1-3
TGCGCCAGCAGTAGGACTGTGAACACTGAAGCTTTCTTT | CASSRTVNTEAFF | NA | TRBV10-1 | NA | TRBJ1-1
TGTGCCAGCAGCTTGGTTCCCGAGGCGATCACTGAAGCTTTCTTT | CASSLVPEAITEAFF | NA | TRBV5-8 | NA | TRBJ1-1
TGTGCCAGCAGTTCACGACAGGGCAGGGGCAATCAGCCCCAGCATTTT | CASSSRQGRGNQPQHF | TRBD1 | TRBV6-5 | NA | TRBJ1-5
TGTGCCAGCAGACACGAGTTGGGACTAGCGGGGGGGCCCGGTTCCGGGGAGCTGTTTTTT | CASRHELGLAGGPGSGELFF | TRBD2 | TRBV5-4 | NA | TRBJ2-2
TGTGCCTCTCAGGTGGGGGGGATCTATGGCTACACCTTC | CASQVGGIYGYTF | NA | TRBV30 | few | TRBJ1-2
TGTGCTAGTGGTTTGGGACAGAGCTATGGCTACACCTTC | CASGLGQSYGYTF | NA | TRBV12-5 | NA | TRBJ1-2
TGCACCAGCAGCCAAGGGACAGGGGGCACTAACTATGGCTACACCTTC | CTSSQGTGGTNYGYTF | NA | TRBV1 | NA | TRBJ1-2
TGTGCCAGCAGCTTACTAGGGGACTATGGCTACACCTTC | CASSLLGDYGYTF | NA | TRBV7-2 | NA | TRBJ1-2
TGCGCCAGCAGCCAAGAAGTACACCACAATGAGCAGTTCTTC | CASSQEVHHNEQFF | NA | TRBV4-3 | NA | TRBJ2-1
TGTGCCAGTAACAGTTACACTGAAGCTTTCTTT | CASNSYTEAFF | NA | TRBV19 | NA | TRBJ1-1
TGTGCCAGCAGGATAGAGCCCGGGTTGAGTTCCTACGAGCAGTACTTC | CASRIEPGLSSYEQYF | NA | TRBV2 | NA | TRBJ2-7
TGTGCCAGTAGTACCTCGGGATTGTTCAGGGGCATCACCGGGGAGCTGTTTTTT | CASSTSGLFRGITGELFF | NA | TRBV19 | NA | TRBJ2-2
TGTGCCAGTAGTATAGTTCCGGACAGGGTAGGAGAGACCCAGTACTTC | CASSIVPDRVGETQYF | TRBD1 | TRBV19 | NA | TRBJ2-5
TGTGCCAGCTCACCACGAGGATTTGAGGTGGTGTACGAGCAGTACTTC | CASSPRGFEVVYEQYF | NA | TRBV18 | NA | TRBJ2-7
TGCGCCAGCAGCTTGGGGACTAGTTTTTATGAGCAGTTCTTC | CASSLGTSFYEQFF | TRBD2 | TRBV5-1 | NA | TRBJ2-1
TGCGCCAGCAGCCAAGAGGGGGGGCCGTCTGGAAACACCATATATTTT | CASSQEGGPSGNTIYF | NA | TRBV4-3 | few | TRBJ1-3
TGTGCCAGCAGGCGGCGGGACGGAGAATTCTATGGCTACACCTTC | CASRRRDGEFYGYTF | NA | TRBV5-8 | NA | TRBJ1-2
TGTGCCAGCAGTGGCCAGCCCGGGGGGAACCAAGAGACCCAGTACTTC | CASSGQPGGNQETQYF | TRBD2 | TRBV25-1 | NA | TRBJ2-5
TGTGCCAGCAGAGACAGGGGGCTGAGCAATCAGCCCCAGCATTTT | CASRDRGLSNQPQHF | TRBD1 | TRBV6-5 | NA | TRBJ1-5
TGTGCCAGCCGTCCGACGGACTTCTCTGGAAACACCATATATTTT | CASRPTDFSGNTIYF | NA | TRBV19 | NA | TRBJ1-3
TGTGCCAGCAGCTTTCCAACCACAGGGGGCACTGAAGCTTTCTTT | CASSFPTTGGTEAFF | TRBD1 | TRBV5-6 | NA | TRBJ1-1
TGTGCCAGTAGTATCGACAGGGGGGGGGTGAACACTGAAGCTTTCTTT | CASSIDRGGVNTEAFF | TRBD1 | TRBV19 | NA | TRBJ1-1
TGTGCCAGCTCACCTTCCCCGGGACATGCGAACACCGGGGAGCTGTTTTTT | CASSPSPGHANTGELFF | NA | TRBV18 | once | TRBJ2-2
TGTGCCAGCAGTTTGGGGGGTCATCCGGCCTATGGCTACACCTTC | CASSLGGHPAYGYTF | NA | TRBV28 | once | TRBJ1-2
TGTGCCAGCAGTTTACGACCACAGGGGGCGGCCTATAATTCACCCCTCCACTTT | CASSLRPQGAAYNSPLHF | TRBD1 | TRBV28 | NA | TRBJ1-6
TGTGCCAGCAGTGAGGATTACAGGGTTGGCACAGATACGCAGTATTTT | CASSEDYRVGTDTQYF | NA | TRBV25-1 | few | TRBJ2-3
TGTGCCTGGAGTGTACCTCCTACAGGACCCTATGGCTACACCTTC | CAWSVPPTGPYGYTF | NA | TRBV30 | NA | TRBJ1-2
TGTGCCAGCAGCTCCAACAGCTTAGACGTCTACGAGCAGTACTTC | CASSSNSLDVYEQYF | NA | TRBV13 | NA | TRBJ2-7
TGTGCCAGCAGCCAAGTTCCAATCCGGGGTGGAAACTACGAGCAGTACTTC | CASSQVPIRGGNYEQYF | NA | TRBV4-2 | NA | TRBJ2-7
TGTGCCATCAGTGAGAAGAGACCGGGACAGACGAACACCGGGGAGCTGTTTTTT | CAISEKRPGQTNTGELFF | TRBD1 | TRBV10-3 | NA | TRBJ2-2
TGTGCCAGTAGTATAGTAGGAAAGGAGGGGCAGTTCTTC | CASSIVGKEGQFF | NA | TRBV19 | once | TRBJ2-1
TGCGCCACCCAGGGCGGGACAGGCCGGGCCGGGGAGCTGTTTTTT | CATQGGTGRAGELFF | TRBD1 | TRBV5-1 | NA | TRBJ2-2
TGCGCCAGCAGCCAAGACGGGACAGCGTGGGGACCCACCGGGGAGCTGTTTTTT | CASSQDGTAWGPTGELFF | TRBD1 | TRBV4-1 | NA | TRBJ2-2
TGTGCTAGTGATACAGGGGGCGACGCCTATGGCTACACCTTC | CASDTGGDAYGYTF | TRBD1 | TRBV12-5 | few | TRBJ1-2
TGTGCCAGCAGCGTATCTCGGCAGGGGGCTGGAGAGACCCAGTACTTC | CASSVSRQGAGETQYF | TRBD1 | TRBV9 | few | TRBJ2-5